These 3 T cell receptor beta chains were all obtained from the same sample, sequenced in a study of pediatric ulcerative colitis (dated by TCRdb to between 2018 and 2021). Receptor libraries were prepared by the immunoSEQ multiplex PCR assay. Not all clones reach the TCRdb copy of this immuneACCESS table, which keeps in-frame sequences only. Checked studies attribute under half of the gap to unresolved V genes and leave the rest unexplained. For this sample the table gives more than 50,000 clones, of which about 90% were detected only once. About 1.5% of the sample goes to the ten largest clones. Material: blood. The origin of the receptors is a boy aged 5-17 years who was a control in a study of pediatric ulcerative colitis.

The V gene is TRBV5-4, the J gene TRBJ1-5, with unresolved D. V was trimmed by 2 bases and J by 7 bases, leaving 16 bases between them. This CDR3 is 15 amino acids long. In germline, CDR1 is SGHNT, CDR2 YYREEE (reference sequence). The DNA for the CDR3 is TGTGCCAGCAGCTTATATAACGAGCCGGGCCAGCCCCAGCATTTT. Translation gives CASSLYNEPGQPQHF.

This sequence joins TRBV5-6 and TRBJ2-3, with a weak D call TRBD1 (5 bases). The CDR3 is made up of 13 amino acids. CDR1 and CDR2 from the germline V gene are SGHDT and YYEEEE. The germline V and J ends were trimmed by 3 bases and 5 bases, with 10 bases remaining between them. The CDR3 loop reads CASSYPRGDTQYF. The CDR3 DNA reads TGTGCCAGCAGCTACCCTAGGGGAGATACGCAGTATTTT.

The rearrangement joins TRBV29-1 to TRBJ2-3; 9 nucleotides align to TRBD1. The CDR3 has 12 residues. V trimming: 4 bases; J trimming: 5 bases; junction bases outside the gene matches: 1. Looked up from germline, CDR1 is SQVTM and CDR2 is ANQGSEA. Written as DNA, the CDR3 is TGCAGCGTTGGACAGGGGGGAGATACGCAGTATTTT. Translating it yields CSVGQGGDTQYF.